These 9 T cell receptor beta chains were all obtained from the same sample, sequenced in a study of identical twins. TCRdb reprocessed the 5' RACE reads via MiXCR and lists one record per CDR3 protein. The table lists around 480,000 distinct CDR3 sequences, around 15% of them singletons. This sample also belongs to another study, concerning yellow fever vaccine responses in identical twins.

Sequenced sample: CD4+ T cells sorted from blood. These receptors all come from a woman aged 18-30 years in good health.

The chain links TRBV20-1 to TRBJ2-5; maybe TRBD1 (5 bases). Between the trimmed V and J ends, which lost 6 bases and 5 bases, there was a span of 22 bases. The germline V gene has CDR1 DFQATT and CDR2 SNEGSKA (reference sequence). CDR3 length equals 15 residues. CDR3 nucleotides: TGCAGTGCGACAGAATCGGACCAGAAGTTTGAGACCCAGTACTTC. As protein: CSATESDQKFETQYF.

The chain has TRBV3-1 and TRBJ1-6, with D hard to call. The V end lost 1 base, the J end lost 6 bases, and 7 bases lay between the germline ends. Per germline, CDR1 LGHDT and CDR2 YNNKEL (reference sequence). The CDR3 contains 14 residues. For the CDR3, the DNA is TGTGCCAGCAGCCAAGTTTCGCGTAATTCACCCCTCCACTTT. Amino acid sequence: CASSQVSRNSPLHF.

This clonotype was detected a few times. The chain carries TRBV4-3 and TRBJ2-1, with 14 nucleotides matching TRBD2. The CDR3 runs 17 residues. Germline V CDR1 and CDR2: LGHNA, YSLEER. J was trimmed by 8 bases and V by 4 bases; bases with no gene match: 10. Written as DNA, the CDR3 is TGCGCCAGCAGCCTTCGACTAGCGGGAGGGCCGGGTGATGAGCAGTTCTTC. Translated, it gives CASSLRLAGGPGDEQFF.

A few counts support this clonotype. The chain carries TRBV6-6 and TRBJ2-1; TRBD2 matches 8 bases. This CDR3 has 12 amino acids. Germline lookup yields CDR1 MNHNY and CDR2 SVGAGI (reference sequence). Trimming removed 7 bases from V and 9 bases from J; junction bases left unmatched: 5. The CDR3 reads CASTLGRGEQFF. The CDR3 DNA reads as TGTGCCAGCACTCTCGGGAGGGGTGAGCAGTTCTTC.

This clonotype showed up just a few times. The gene calls are TRBV13 and TRBJ2-5, with 10 bases matching TRBD1. The germline gives CDR1 PRHDT, CDR2 FYEKMQ (reference sequence). V shed 0 bases and J 1 base; nucleotides not matched to a gene: 2. This CDR3 spans 16 amino acids. CDR3: CASSLGGTGAQETQYF. Written as DNA, the CDR3 is TGTGCCAGCAGCTTAGGTGGGACAGGGGCCCAAGAGACCCAGTACTTC.

This chain connects TRBV29-1 to TRBJ2-7, with 10 bases that match TRBD1. The CDR3 runs to 14 residues. CDR1 is SQVTM, CDR2 ANQGSEA, per germline. V shed 7 bases and J 3 bases; nucleotides not matched to a gene: 9. This chain's CDR3 is CSARDRGPLYEQYF. DNA of the CDR3: TGCAGCGCCCGGGACAGGGGACCGCTCTACGAGCAGTACTTC.

The chain joins TRBV5-1 to TRBJ2-7, with TRBD2 as a possible D gene (6 bases). Germline CDR1 reads SGHRS; CDR2 reads YFSETQ. The CDR3 sequence is 11 residues long. Deletions cut 2 bases from V and 12 bases from J, with 12 bases between. The CDR3 reads CASSFGGASYF. The DNA of the CDR3 is TGCGCCAGCAGCTTTGGAGGGGCGTCGTACTTC.

The chain combines TRBV7-1 with TRBJ1-2, with a tentative D call TRBD1 (6 bases). TRBV7-1 is identified as an open reading frame with a role that is uncertain. The CDR3 spans 15 residues. Trimming removed 5 bases at V and 3 bases at J, with 16 bases between. The CDR3 loop reads CASSPSPQGDYGYTF. The CDR3 bases are TGTGCCAGCAGCCCATCGCCACAGGGTGACTATGGCTACACCTTC.

V gene TRBV20-1 combines with J gene TRBJ1-2; 8 bases are a match to TRBD1. Per germline, CDR1 DFQATT and CDR2 SNEGSKA (reference sequence). The ends lost 0 bases at V and 6 bases at J; junction bases unmatched: 9. The CDR3 consists of 15 residues. CDR3 nucleotide sequence: TGCAGTGCTAGAGATCTAGGGACAGGTTCTCATGGCTACACCTTC. It yields the protein CSARDLGTGSHGYTF.